The 20 T cell receptor beta chains reported below all come from one sample, sequenced in a study of cytomegalovirus exposure and HLA in healthy donors. The primer mix had 60 Vbeta and 13 Jbeta primers. Only in-frame clones appear in the TCRdb table, and some are missing; sequencing was by immunoSEQ multiplex PCR. In the table there are roughly 200,000 clones, around 78% of which are singletons. The sample was PBMCs. These TCRs come from a man aged 25 to 40 in good health and CMV-seronegative.

This chain links TRBV15 with TRBJ1-1; 7 nucleotides line up with TRBD1. CDR1 and CDR2 from the germline V gene are LNHNV and YYDKDF (reference sequence). The V gene end was trimmed by 4 bases and the J gene end by 5 bases; junction bases not matched to a gene: 10. This CDR3 has 15 amino acids. CDR3 in DNA: TGTGCCACCAGCACGAGAGCAGGGGGAGTAACTGAAGCTTTCTTT. It encodes CATSTRAGGVTEAFF.

The chain is built from TRBV19 and TRBJ2-7; TRBD1 matches at 8 bases. Germline V gene sequence: CDR1 LNHDA, CDR2 SQIVND (reference sequence). The CDR3 has 15 residues. The ends lost 5 bases at V and 5 bases at J; junction bases unmatched: 11. Here the CDR3 DNA reads TGTGCCAGTAGTGCCGGGACAGGCGTTTTGAACGAGCAGTACTTC. Amino acids: CASSAGTGVLNEQYF.

The chain employs TRBV25-1 and TRBJ2-1; 12 nucleotides match TRBD2. Germline values: CDR1 MGHDK, CDR2 SYGVNS. The J segment lost 10 bases and the V segment lost 2 bases, leaving 9 bases of the junction unmatched. The CDR3 spans 16 residues. The CDR3 region is CASSEPGLAGLGEQFF. CDR3 in DNA: TGTGCCAGCAGTGAACCCGGACTAGCGGGATTGGGAGAGCAGTTCTTC.

The V gene is TRBV2, the J gene TRBJ2-7; 8 bases match TRBD2. This CDR3 is 15 amino acids long. Germline V CDR1 and CDR2: SNHLY, FYNNEI. Trimming cost V 6 bases and J 3 bases; bases outside gene matches: 10. The CDR3 bases are TGTGCCAGCAGCACCGGGGGGGAAGGAATCTACGAGCAGTACTTC. This sequence encodes CASSTGGEGIYEQYF.

The V gene is TRBV28, the J gene TRBJ2-7; 10 bases fit TRBD2. CDR3 length equals 17 residues. From germline, CDR1 is MDHEN and CDR2 SYDVKM. V shed 1 base, J shed 6 bases, and the junction held 12 bases outside the gene matches. The DNA of the CDR3 is TGTGCCAGCAGTTTATCTCCTAGCGGGAGATCCTCCGGCGAGCAGTACTTC. Protein: CASSLSPSGRSSGEQYF.

This chain uses TRBV11-3 with TRBJ2-7, with 8 nucleotides matching TRBD1. The CDR3 loop spans 12 amino acids. The trim removed 3 bases at V and 6 bases at J, leaving 1 base unmatched. Germline-derived CDR1 and CDR2 are SGHNT and YENEEA. CDR3 nucleotides: TGTGCCAGCAGCTTTGACAGGGGCGAGCAGTACTTC. It translates to CASSFDRGEQYF.

This sequence joins TRBV7-6 and TRBJ2-1; 9 bases agree with TRBD2. Per germline, CDR1 SGHVS and CDR2 FNYEAQ. J lost 0 bases, V lost 4 bases, and 7 bases had no gene match. The CDR3 spans 17 residues. The CDR3 reads CASSSPSGVSSYNEQFF. The CDR3 nucleotides are TGTGCCAGCAGCTCACCTAGCGGGGTAAGCTCCTACAATGAGCAGTTCTTC.

This chain joins TRBV27 and TRBJ2-7; 13 positions agree with TRBD2. The CDR3 has 15 amino acids. The germline V gene has CDR1 MNHEY and CDR2 SMNVEV (reference sequence). Losses at the gene ends were 6 bases for V and 2 bases for J; bases not matched to a gene: 4. CDR3 sequence: CASRLGTSGTYEQYF. As DNA, the CDR3 is TGTGCCAGCAGGCTCGGGACTAGCGGGACCTACGAGCAGTACTTC.

This clone was found a few times. The chain has TRBV5-1 and TRBJ1-1, with D uncertain. The germline V gene encodes CDR1 SGHRS and CDR2 YFSETQ. Trimming cost V 1 base and J 7 bases, with 17 bases left between them. CDR3 length equals 15 residues. As DNA, the CDR3 is TGCGCCAGCAGCTTGAGCGGCGATTCAAATATTGAAGCTTTCTTT. Its protein product is CASSLSGDSNIEAFF.

The chain employs TRBV6-1 and TRBJ2-7; TRBD1 aligns across 11 bases. CDR1 is MNHNS, CDR2 SASEGT, per germline. The trim removed 4 bases at V and 4 bases at J, leaving 3 bases unmatched. The CDR3 has 14 residues. The CDR3 bases are TGTGCCAGCAGTGGGACAGGGGGCTTGTACGAGCAGTACTTC. Its translation: CASSGTGGLYEQYF.

This chain links TRBV5-1 with TRBJ2-3, with 12 bases fitting TRBD1. Per germline, CDR1 SGHRS and CDR2 YFSETQ. J was trimmed by 3 bases and V by 2 bases; bases with no gene match: 16. The CDR3 loop spans 20 amino acids. This CDR3 is CASSLAPGQGARIITDTQYF. The CDR3 region has the DNA TGCGCCAGCAGCTTAGCACCGGGACAGGGGGCGCGTATCATTACAGATACGCAGTATTTT.

This clone was seen a single time. This chain links TRBV5-1 with TRBJ2-1, with a weak D call TRBD2 (5 bases). Germline-derived CDR1 and CDR2 are SGHRS and YFSETQ. There are 14 residues in the CDR3. V dropped 1 base and J dropped 8 bases, with 13 bases sitting between them. In DNA, the CDR3 is TGCGCCAGCAGCTTGAACGGGGTAGGAGATGAGCAGTTCTTC. Protein: CASSLNGVGDEQFF. Full variable domain (remainder filled in from reference TRBV5-1 and TRBJ2-1): KAGVTQTPRYLIKTRGQQVTLSCSPISGHRSVSWYQQTPGQGLQFLFEYFSETQRNKGNFPGRFSGRQFSNSRSEMNVSTLELGDSALYLCASSLNGVGDEQFFGPGTRLTVL.

The chain combines TRBV5-1 with TRBJ2-3, with 9 bases matching TRBD2. Germline V gene sequence: CDR1 SGHRS, CDR2 YFSETQ. This CDR3 is 14 amino acids long. With V trimmed by 7 bases and J by 1 base, 4 bases remained unmatched. The CDR3 loop is CASRRTSGTDTQYF. Here the CDR3 DNA reads TGCGCCAGCCGGAGGACTAGCGGCACAGATACGCAGTATTTT.

CDR3 DNA sequence: TGTGCCAGCTCACTCTCGGGACAGTTTTATAATTCACCCCTCCACTTT. This codes for CASSLSGQFYNSPLHF. This chain connects TRBV18 to TRBJ1-6; TRBD1 agrees at 7 bases. The germline V gene encodes CDR1 KGHSH and CDR2 LQKENI. The CDR3 sequence is 16 residues long. With V trimmed by 4 bases and J by 4 bases, 7 bases remained unmatched.

This clone has only one observation. J is TRBJ1-2 and V is TRBV5-1; D perhaps matches TRBD1 (5 bases). The CDR3 runs 15 residues. Germline V gene lookup returns CDR1 SGHRS and CDR2 YFSETQ. V dropped 0 bases and J dropped 2 bases, with 11 bases sitting between them. The CDR3 is CASSLGWGGNYGYTF. Written as DNA, the CDR3 is TGCGCCAGCAGCTTGGGGTGGGGCGGCAACTATGGCTACACCTTC.

The chain is built from TRBV9 and TRBJ1-2, with 8 bases identical to TRBD1. Germline V gives CDR1 SGDLS, CDR2 YYNGEE. The CDR3 runs 14 residues. Losses at the gene ends were 4 bases for V and 3 bases for J; bases not matched to a gene: 5. The DNA of the CDR3 is TGTGCCAGCAGCCCGACAGGGGCGGACTATGGCTACACCTTC. Translating it yields CASSPTGADYGYTF. The variable domain in full, completed from reference TRBV9 and TRBJ1-2, reads DSGVTQTPKHLITATGQRVTLRCSPRSGDLSVYWYQQSLDQGLQFLIQYYNGEERAKGNILERFSAQQFPDLHSELNLSSLELGDSALYFCASSPTGADYGYTFGSGTRLTVV.

The chain couples TRBV25-1 to TRBJ2-1; TRBD1 is a possible D gene (6 bases). This CDR3 spans 12 amino acids. Germline loops: CDR1 MGHDK, CDR2 SYGVNS. The V end was cut by 7 bases, the J end by 4 bases, with 8 bases between. The CDR3, as DNA: TGTGCCAGCAAAAGGGGGTACAATGAGCAGTTCTTC. Translation gives CASKRGYNEQFF.

The chain joins TRBV7-9 to TRBJ2-5; possible D gene TRBD1, 5 bases. The end of the DNA is better explained by TRBJ2-7, so the J call may be wrong. This CDR3 region has 16 residues. The germline gives CDR1 SEHNR, CDR2 FQNEAQ (reference sequence). CDR3 nucleotide sequence: TGTGCCAGCAGCTTAGGGGCGGCAGGGTTTGCCCACGAGCAGTACTTC. Translating gives CASSLGAAGFAHEQYF.

The chain is built from TRBV2 and TRBJ2-1, with 9 bases matching TRBD2. This CDR3 has 14 residues. V lost 8 bases to trimming and J lost 2 bases; unmatched junction nucleotides: 4. Germline loops: CDR1 SNHLY, CDR2 FYNNEI. The CDR3 loop reads CASLTSGPYNEQFF. CDR3 in DNA: TGTGCCAGCCTGACTAGCGGTCCCTACAATGAGCAGTTCTTC. The full variable domain, with the rest looked up from reference TRBV2 and TRBJ2-1, is EPEVTQTPSHQVTQMGQEVILRCVPISNHLYFYWYRQILGQKVEFLVSFYNNEISEKSEIFDDQFSVERPDGSNFTLKIRSTKLEDSAMYFCASLTSGPYNEQFFGPGTRLTVL.

The chain links TRBV2 to TRBJ2-1; 10 bases match TRBD2. V was pared by 7 bases and J by 6 bases, with 9 bases of the junction left unmatched. The germline V gene encodes CDR1 SNHLY and CDR2 FYNNEI. This CDR3 has 15 amino acids. In DNA, the CDR3 is TGTGCCAGCATGAACCTAGCGGGAGTTCCCAATGAGCAGTTCTTC. This sequence encodes CASMNLAGVPNEQFF.